The T cell receptor beta chain described here comes from a study of T cells in Graves' hyperthyroidism and ophthalmopathy. This clonotype was seen at least ten times. Its cognate antigen is unknown. The CDR3 is 17 residues long. The V segment lost 2 bases and the J segment 6 bases; nucleotides outside the gene matches: 11. Germline CDR1 is SGHVS and CDR2 is FNYEAQ. Findings of the study overall: In blood, most of the thyroid clonotypes expanded above 0.001 were also present. A model using 13 V-J features told ophthalmopathy apart from stable hyperthyroidism.

TCR beta CDR3 regions were amplified from RNA. In the first-round RT-PCR of the TCR CDR3, the HTBI primer set was used. A single record per CDR3 protein comes from TCRdb applying MiXCR to the multiplex PCR reads. In the table there are 300,000 to 400,000 distinct CDR3 sequences, roughly 13% of which are singletons. Graves' hyperthyroidism was deemed stable absent ophthalmopathy progression within 18 months. With a duration under 2 months, the hyperthyroidism was newly diagnosed in patients aged 18 to 65. The chain uses TRBV7-6 and TRBJ2-1; TRBD1 matches 9 bases. Sequencing was performed on blood. The TCR comes from a woman aged 55-70 years with Graves' hyperthyroidism. The CDR3 coding sequence is TGTGCCAGCAGCTTACCCCGAGGGGCGGGACAGGGCAATGAGCAGTTCTTC. Its protein is CASSLPRGAGQGNEQFF.